The 5 T cell receptor beta chains below all came from one sample that was sequenced in a study of T cell repertoires in cytomegalovirus infection. TCRdb analysed the reads with MiXCR anew, one entry per CDR3 protein. This sample has tens of thousands of distinct CDR3 sequences, with about 27% found just once. What these receptors recognize is not known. The starting material was CD8+ T cells from cultured PBMCs, obtained from culture after CMV antigen stimulation. The origin of the receptors is a human donor in good health (CMV status not recorded). Some clones in this sample may be carry-over from other donors' samples.

About this clonotype: Germline and junction disagree at one end, which may indicate a read error. V usage is TRBV7-7 and J usage is TRBJ2-5, with 11 bases lining up with TRBD1. Germline V gives CDR1 SSHAT, CDR2 FNYEAQ (reference sequence). This CDR3 is 14 amino acids long. The CDR3 is CASSMDRGRETQYF. The CDR3 DNA follows: TGTGCTAGCAGTATGGACAGGGGGCGAGAGACCCAGTACTTC.

This clonotype was found many times. The rearrangement uses TRBV28 and TRBJ1-2; 7 bases match TRBD1. Germline-derived CDR1 and CDR2 are MDHEN and SYDVKM. The CDR3 length is 16 residues. V gave up 5 bases and J gave up 4 bases; unmatched junction bases: 13. The DNA of the CDR3 is TGTGCCAGCAGTAAGACCACGGGACAGATATTCTATGGCTACACCTTC. Residues: CASSKTTGQIFYGYTF.

There are many counts of this clonotype. The chain carries TRBV19 and TRBJ2-3; D tentatively reads TRBD1 or TRBD2 (5 bases each). Trimming left V 3 bases short and J 0 bases short, with 10 bases between. From germline, CDR1 is LNHDA and CDR2 SQIVND (reference sequence). The CDR3 sequence is 15 residues long. The CDR3 here is CASSMGTTSTDTQYF. CDR3 sequence (DNA): TGTGCCAGTAGTATGGGGACCACTAGCACAGATACGCAGTATTTT.

This rearrangement joins TRBV10-3 to TRBJ2-5; 8 positions match TRBD2. The CDR3 totals 13 residues. Germline V CDR1 and CDR2: ENHRY, SYGVKD. The J segment lost 5 bases and the V segment lost 2 bases, leaving 1 base of the junction unmatched. The CDR3 DNA reads TGTGCCATCAGTGAGCGGGGGGGGGAGACCCAGTACTTC. This translates into CAISERGGETQYF.

Only a few counts were recorded for this clonotype. V and J are TRBV6-6 and TRBJ2-1, with D perhaps TRBD1 (6 bases). Germline V gene lookup returns CDR1 MNHNY and CDR2 SVGAGI (reference sequence). V lost 5 bases to trimming and J lost 12 bases, with 11 bases between them. This CDR3 has 11 amino acids. Written as DNA, the CDR3 is TGTGCCAGCAGTCTCGTGGGGGCGCAGTTCTTC. It codes for CASSLVGAQFF.